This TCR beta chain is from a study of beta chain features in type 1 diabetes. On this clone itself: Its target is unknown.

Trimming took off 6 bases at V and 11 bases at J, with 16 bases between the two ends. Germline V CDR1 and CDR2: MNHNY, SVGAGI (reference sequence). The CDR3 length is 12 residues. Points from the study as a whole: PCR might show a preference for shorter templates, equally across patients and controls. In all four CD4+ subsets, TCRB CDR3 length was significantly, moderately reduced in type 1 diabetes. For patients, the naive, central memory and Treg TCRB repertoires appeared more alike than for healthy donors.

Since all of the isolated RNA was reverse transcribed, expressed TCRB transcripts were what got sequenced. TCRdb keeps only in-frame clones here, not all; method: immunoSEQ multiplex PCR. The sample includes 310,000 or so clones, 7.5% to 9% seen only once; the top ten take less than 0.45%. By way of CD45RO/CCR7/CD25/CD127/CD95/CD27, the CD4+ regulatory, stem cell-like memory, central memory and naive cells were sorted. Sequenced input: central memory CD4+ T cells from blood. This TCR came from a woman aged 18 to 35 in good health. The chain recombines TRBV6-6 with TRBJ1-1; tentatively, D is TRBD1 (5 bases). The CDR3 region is CASSRQPVGAFF. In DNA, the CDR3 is TGTGCCAGCAGCCGACAGCCGGTGGGGGCTTTCTTT.